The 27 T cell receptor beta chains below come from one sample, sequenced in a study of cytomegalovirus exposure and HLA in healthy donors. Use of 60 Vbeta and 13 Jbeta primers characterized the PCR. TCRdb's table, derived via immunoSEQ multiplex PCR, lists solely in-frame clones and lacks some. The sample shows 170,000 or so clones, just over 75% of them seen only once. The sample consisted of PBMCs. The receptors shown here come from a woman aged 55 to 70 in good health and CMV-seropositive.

CDR3: CAWGWGKDSQYF. Here the CDR3 DNA reads TGTGCCTGGGGGTGGGGTAAGGACAGTCAGTACTTC. The V call is TRBV30, the J call TRBJ2-4, with a weak D call TRBD1 (6 bases). The CDR3 spans 12 residues. The germline CDR1 and CDR2 sequences are GTSNPN and SVGIG (reference sequence). V was pared by 5 bases and J by 12 bases, with 17 bases between.

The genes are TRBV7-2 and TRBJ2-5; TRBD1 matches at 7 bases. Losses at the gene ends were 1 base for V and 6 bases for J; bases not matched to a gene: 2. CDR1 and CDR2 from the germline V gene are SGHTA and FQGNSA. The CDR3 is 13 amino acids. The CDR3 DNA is TGTGCCAGCAGCTTAGACAGGGGACAGACCCAGTACTTC. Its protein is CASSLDRGQTQYF.

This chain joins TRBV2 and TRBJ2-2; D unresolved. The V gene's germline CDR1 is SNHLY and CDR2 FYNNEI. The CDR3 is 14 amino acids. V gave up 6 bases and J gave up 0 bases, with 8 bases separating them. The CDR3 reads CASRKAPNTGELFF. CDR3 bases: TGTGCCAGCAGGAAAGCCCCGAACACCGGGGAGCTGTTTTTT.

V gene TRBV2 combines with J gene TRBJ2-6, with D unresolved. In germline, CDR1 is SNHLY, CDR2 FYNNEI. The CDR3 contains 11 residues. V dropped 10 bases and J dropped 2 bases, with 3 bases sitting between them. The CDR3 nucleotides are TGTGCCATAGCTGGGGCCAACGTCCTGACTTTC. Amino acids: CAIAGANVLTF.

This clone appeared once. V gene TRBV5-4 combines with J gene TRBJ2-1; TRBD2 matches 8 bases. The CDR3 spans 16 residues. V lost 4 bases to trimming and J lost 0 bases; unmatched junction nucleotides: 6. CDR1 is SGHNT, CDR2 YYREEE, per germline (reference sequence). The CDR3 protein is CASSPAGTSSYNEQFF. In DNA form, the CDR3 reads TGTGCCAGCAGCCCCGCCGGGACTAGCTCCTACAATGAGCAGTTCTTC.

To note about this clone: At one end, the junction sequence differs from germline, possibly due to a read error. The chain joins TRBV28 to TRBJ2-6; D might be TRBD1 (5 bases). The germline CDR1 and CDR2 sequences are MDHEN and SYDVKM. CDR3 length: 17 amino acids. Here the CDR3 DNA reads TGTGCCAGCACTCCGACACTTAGTTCCTCTGGGGCCAACGGCCTGACTTTC. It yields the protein CASTPTLSSSGANGLTF.

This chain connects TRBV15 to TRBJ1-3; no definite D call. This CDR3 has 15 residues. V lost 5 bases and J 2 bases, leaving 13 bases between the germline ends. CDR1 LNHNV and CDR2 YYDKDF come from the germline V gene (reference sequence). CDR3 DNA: TGTGCCACCAGCGGATCCTCTACAGCTGGAAACACCATATATTTT. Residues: CATSGSSTAGNTIYF.

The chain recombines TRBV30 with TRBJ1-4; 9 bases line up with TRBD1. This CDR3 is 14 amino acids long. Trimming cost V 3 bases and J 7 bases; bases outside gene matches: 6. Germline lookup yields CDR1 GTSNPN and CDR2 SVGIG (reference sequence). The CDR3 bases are TGTGCCTGGAGAATAACAGGGGGCGGTGAAAAACTGTTTTTT. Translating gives CAWRITGGGEKLFF.

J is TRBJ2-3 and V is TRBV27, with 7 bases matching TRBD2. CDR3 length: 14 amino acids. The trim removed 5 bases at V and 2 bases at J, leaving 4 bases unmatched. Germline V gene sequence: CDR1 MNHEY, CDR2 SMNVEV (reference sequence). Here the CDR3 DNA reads TGTGCCAGCAGTCCAGCGGGGATCACAGATACGCAGTATTTT. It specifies CASSPAGITDTQYF.

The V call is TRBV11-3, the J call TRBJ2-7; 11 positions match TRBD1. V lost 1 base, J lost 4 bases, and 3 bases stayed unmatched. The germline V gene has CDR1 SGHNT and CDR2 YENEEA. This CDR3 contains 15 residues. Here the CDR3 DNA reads TGTGCCAGCAGCTTAGTCGGGACAGGGGGGTACGAGCAGTACTTC. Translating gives CASSLVGTGGYEQYF.

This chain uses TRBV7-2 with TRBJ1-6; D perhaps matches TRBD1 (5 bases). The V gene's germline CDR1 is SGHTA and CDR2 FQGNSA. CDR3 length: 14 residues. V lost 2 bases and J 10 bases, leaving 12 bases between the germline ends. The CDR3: CASSLRAGGSPLHF. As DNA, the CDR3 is TGTGCCAGCAGCTTAAGGGCCGGGGGGTCACCCCTCCACTTT.

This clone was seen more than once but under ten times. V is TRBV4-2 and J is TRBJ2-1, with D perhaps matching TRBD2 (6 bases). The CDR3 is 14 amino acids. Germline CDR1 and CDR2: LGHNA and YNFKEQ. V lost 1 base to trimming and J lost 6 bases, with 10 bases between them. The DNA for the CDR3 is TGTGCCAGCAGCCAAGTCGGGGGAGCCAATGAGCAGTTCTTC. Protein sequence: CASSQVGGANEQFF.

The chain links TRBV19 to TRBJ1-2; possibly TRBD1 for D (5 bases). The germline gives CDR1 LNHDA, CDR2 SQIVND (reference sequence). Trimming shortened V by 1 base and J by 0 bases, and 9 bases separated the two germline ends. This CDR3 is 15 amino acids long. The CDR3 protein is CASSIGRGPNYGYTF. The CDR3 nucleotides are TGTGCCAGTAGTATAGGGCGGGGCCCTAACTATGGCTACACCTTC.

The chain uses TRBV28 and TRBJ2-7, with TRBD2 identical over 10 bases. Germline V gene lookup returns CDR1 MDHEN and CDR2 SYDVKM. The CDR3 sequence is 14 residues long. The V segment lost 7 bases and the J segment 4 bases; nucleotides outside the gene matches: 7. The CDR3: CASTLEAGGYEQYF. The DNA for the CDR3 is TGTGCCAGCACTCTCGAAGCGGGAGGGTACGAGCAGTACTTC.

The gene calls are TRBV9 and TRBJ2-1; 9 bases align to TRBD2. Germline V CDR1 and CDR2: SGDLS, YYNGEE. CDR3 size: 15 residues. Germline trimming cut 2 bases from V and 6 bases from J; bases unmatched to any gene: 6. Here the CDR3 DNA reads TGTGCCAGCAGCGTTAGCGGGAGAAGATCCAATGAGCAGTTCTTC. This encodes CASSVSGRRSNEQFF.

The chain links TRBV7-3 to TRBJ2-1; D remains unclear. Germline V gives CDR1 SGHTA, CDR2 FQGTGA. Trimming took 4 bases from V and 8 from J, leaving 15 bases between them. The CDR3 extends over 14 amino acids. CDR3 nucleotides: TGTGCCAGCAGCTCCGACAAGGATCGCGATGAGCAGTTCTTC. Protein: CASSSDKDRDEQFF.

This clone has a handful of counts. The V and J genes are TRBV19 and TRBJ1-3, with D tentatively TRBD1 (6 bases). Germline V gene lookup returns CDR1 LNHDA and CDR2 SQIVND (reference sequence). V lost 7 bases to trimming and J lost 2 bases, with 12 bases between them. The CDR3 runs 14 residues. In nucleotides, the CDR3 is TGTGCCAGTACCCCCGACAGGCCTGGAAACACCATATATTTT. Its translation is CASTPDRPGNTIYF.

The CDR3 sequence is CASSGQGVTEAFF. CDR3 sequence (DNA): TGTGCCAGCAGTGGACAGGGAGTGACTGAAGCTTTCTTT. The V gene is TRBV2, the J gene TRBJ1-1, with 7 bases lining up with TRBD1. Germline trimming cut 4 bases from V and 5 bases from J; bases unmatched to any gene: 4. The CDR3 has 13 amino acids. Germline CDR1 SNHLY, CDR2 FYNNEI.

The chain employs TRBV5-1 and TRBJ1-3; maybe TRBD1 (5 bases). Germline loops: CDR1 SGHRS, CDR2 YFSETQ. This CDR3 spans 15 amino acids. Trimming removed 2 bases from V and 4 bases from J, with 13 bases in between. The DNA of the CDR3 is TGCGCCAGCAGCTTATTGCAGGGTGGCGGAAACACCATATATTTT. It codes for CASSLLQGGGNTIYF. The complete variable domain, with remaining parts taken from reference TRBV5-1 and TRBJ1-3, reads KAGVTQTPRYLIKTRGQQVTLSCSPISGHRSVSWYQQTPGQGLQFLFEYFSETQRNKGNFPGRFSGRQFSNSRSEMNVSTLELGDSALYLCASSLLQGGGNTIYFGEGSWLTVV.

CDR3 region: CASSPPERGGRDTQYF. The DNA of the CDR3 is TGTGCCAGCAGCCCCCCGGAGCGGGGGGGCAGAGATACGCAGTATTTT. The chain is built from TRBV7-8 and TRBJ2-3, with 10 bases lining up with TRBD2. The V and J ends lost 5 bases and 5 bases, in that order; junction bases with no gene match: 10. CDR3 length equals 16 residues. From germline, CDR1 is SGHVS and CDR2 FQNEAQ. The full variable domain, in which reference TRBV7-8 and TRBJ2-3 provide the parts outside the CDR3, is GAGVSQSPRYKVAKRGQDVALRCDPISGHVSLFWYQQALGQGPEFLTYFQNEAQLDKSGLPSDRFFAERPEGSVSTLKIQRTQQEDSAVYLCASSPPERGGRDTQYFGPGTRLTVL.

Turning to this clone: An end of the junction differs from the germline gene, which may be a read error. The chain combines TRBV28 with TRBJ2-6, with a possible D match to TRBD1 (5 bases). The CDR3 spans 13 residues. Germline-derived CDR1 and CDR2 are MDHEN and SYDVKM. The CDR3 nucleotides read TGTGCCAGCAACCTCTCTGGGGCCAACGGCCTGACTTTC. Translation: CASNLSGANGLTF.

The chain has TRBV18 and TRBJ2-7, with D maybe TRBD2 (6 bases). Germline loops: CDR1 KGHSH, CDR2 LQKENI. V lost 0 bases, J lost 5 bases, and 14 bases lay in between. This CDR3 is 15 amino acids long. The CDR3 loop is CASSPPEGVRNEQYF. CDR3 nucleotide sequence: TGTGCCAGCTCACCACCGGAGGGTGTGAGAAACGAGCAGTACTTC.

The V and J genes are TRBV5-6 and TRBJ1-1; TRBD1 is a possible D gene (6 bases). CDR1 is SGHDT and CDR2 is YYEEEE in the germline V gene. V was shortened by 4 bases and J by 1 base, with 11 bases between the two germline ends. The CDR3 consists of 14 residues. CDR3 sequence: CASSPGARNTEAFF. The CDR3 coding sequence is TGTGCCAGCAGCCCAGGGGCCCGGAACACTGAAGCTTTCTTT.

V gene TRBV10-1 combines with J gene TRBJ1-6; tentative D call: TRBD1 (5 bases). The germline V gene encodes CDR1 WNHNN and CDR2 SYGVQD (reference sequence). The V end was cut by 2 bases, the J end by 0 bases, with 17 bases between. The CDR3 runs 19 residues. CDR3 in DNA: TGCGCCAGCAGTGAGCGGCAGGGAACTTCTAGCTCCTATAATTCACCCCTCCACTTT. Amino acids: CASSERQGTSSSYNSPLHF.

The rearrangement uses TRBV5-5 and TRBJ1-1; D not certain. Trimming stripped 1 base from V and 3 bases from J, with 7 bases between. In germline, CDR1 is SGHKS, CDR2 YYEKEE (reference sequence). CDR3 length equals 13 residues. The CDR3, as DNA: TGTGCCAGCAGCTTGTATATTGACACTGAAGCTTTCTTT. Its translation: CASSLYIDTEAFF.

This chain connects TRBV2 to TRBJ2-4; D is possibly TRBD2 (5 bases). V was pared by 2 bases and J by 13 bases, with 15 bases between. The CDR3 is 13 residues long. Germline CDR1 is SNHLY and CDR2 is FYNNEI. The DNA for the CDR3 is TGTGCCAGCAGTGAATATACGGGAAGGATGCAGTACTTC. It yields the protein CASSEYTGRMQYF.

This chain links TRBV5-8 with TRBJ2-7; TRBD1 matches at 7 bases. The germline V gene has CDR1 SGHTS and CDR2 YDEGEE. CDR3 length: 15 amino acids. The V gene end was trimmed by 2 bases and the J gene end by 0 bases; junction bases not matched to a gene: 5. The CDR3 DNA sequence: TGTGCCAGCAGCTTACCGGGACAGAGCTCCTACGAGCAGTACTTC. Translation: CASSLPGQSSYEQYF.